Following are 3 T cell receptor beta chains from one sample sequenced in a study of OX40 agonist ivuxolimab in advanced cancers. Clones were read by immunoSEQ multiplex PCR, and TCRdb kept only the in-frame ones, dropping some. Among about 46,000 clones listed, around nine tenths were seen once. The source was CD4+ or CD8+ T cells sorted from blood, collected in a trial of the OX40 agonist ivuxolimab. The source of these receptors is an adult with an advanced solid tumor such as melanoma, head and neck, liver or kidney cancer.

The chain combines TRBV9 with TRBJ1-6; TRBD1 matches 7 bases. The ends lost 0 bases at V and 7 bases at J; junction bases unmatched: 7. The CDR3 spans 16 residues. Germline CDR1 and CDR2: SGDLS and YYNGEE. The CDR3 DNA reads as TGTGCCAGCAGCGTAGGGTGGGGGACAGAGAATTCACCCCTCCACTTT. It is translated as CASSVGWGTENSPLHF.

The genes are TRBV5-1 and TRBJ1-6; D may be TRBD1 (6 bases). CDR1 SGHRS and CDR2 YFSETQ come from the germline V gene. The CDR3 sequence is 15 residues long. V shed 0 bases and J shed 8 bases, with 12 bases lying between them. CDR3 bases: TGCGCCAGCAGCTTGGACCCAGGGGAGGATTCACCCCTCCACTTT. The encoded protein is CASSLDPGEDSPLHF.

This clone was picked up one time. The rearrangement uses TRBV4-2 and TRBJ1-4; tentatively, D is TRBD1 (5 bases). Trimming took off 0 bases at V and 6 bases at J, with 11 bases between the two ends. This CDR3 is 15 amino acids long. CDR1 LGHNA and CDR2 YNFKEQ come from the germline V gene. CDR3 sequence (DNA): TGTGCCAGCAGCCAAGATGGGGACGTCCATGAAAAACTGTTTTTT. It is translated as CASSQDGDVHEKLFF.